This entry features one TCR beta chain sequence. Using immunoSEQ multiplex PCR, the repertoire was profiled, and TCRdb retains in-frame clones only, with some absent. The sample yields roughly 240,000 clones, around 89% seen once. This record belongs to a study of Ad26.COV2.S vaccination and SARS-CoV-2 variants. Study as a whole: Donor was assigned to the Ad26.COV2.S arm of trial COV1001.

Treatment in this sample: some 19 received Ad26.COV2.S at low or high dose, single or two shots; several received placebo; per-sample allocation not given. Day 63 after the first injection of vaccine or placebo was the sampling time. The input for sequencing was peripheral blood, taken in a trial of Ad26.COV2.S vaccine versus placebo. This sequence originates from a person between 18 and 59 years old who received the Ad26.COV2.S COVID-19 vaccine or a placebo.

The CDR3 sequence: CASSSQTGGRSEQYF. As DNA, the CDR3 is TGTGCCAGTAGTTCCCAGACAGGGGGCCGGAGCGAGCAGTACTTC. J is TRBJ2-7 and V is TRBV19; 10 bases fit TRBD1. V trimming: 5 bases; J trimming: 6 bases; junction bases outside the gene matches: 10. CDR3 length: 15 residues. Germline V gives CDR1 LNHDA, CDR2 SQIVND (reference sequence).